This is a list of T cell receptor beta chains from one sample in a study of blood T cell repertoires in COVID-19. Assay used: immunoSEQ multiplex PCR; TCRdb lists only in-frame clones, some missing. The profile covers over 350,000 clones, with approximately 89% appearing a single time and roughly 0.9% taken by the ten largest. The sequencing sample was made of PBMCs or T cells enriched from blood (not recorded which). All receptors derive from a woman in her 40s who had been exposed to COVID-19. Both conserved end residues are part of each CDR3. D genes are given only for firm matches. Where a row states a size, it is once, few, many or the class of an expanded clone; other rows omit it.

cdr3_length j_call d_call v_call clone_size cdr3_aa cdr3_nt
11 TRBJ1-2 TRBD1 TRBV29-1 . CSDGTDYGYTF TGCAGCGACGGGACAGACTATGGCTACACCTTC
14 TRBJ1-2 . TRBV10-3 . CAITNREINYGYTF TGTGCCATCACAAACAGGGAAATAAACTATGGCTACACCTTC
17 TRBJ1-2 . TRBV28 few CASSSPGPRQEKDGYTF TGTGCCAGCAGTTCACCCGGCCCCCGACAGGAGAAGGATGGCTACACCTTC
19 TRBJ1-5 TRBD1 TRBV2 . CASSERSAVRGRGNQPQHF TGTGCCAGCAGTGAAAGGTCTGCCGTCAGGGGGCGAGGCAATCAGCCCCAGCATTTT
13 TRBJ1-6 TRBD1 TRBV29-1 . CSVGEGANSPLHF TGCAGCGTTGGAGAGGGGGCTAATTCACCCCTCCACTTT
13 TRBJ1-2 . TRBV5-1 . CASSPGTPSGYTF TGCGCCAGCAGCCCCGGGACACCGTCTGGCTACACCTTC
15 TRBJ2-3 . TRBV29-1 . CSVEDRTTSTDTQYF TGCAGCGTTGAAGATCGAACCACTAGCACAGATACGCAGTATTTT
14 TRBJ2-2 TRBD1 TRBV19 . CASIGTGNTGELFF TGTGCCAGTATAGGGACAGGGAACACCGGGGAGCTGTTTTTT
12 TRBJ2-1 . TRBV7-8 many CASSRWGDEQFF TGTGCCAGCAGCCGCTGGGGGGATGAGCAGTTCTTC
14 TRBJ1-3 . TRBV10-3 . CAITPADSGNTIYF TGTGCCATCACCCCGGCGGACTCTGGAAACACCATATATTTT
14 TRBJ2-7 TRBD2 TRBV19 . CASSPTGGSYEQYF TGTGCCAGTAGTCCCACGGGGGGGTCCTACGAGCAGTACTTC
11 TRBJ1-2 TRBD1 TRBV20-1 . CSAQGTGGYTF TGCAGTGCCCAGGGGACAGGCGGCTACACCTTC
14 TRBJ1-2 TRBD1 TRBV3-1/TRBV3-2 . CASSQGQGAGGYTF TGTGCCAGCAGCCAAGGCCAGGGGGCCGGTGGCTACACCTTC
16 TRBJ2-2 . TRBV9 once CASSVALGAATGELFF TGTGCCAGCAGCGTAGCCCTAGGAGCCGCCACCGGGGAGCTGTTTTTT
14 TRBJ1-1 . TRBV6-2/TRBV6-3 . CASSRVRANTEAFF TGTGCCAGCAGTCGGGTGAGGGCGAACACTGAAGCTTTCTTT
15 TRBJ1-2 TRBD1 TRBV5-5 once CASSWAPGQGYGYTF TGTGCCAGCAGCTGGGCTCCGGGACAGGGCTATGGCTACACCTTC
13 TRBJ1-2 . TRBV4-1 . CASGTLQGSGYTF TGCGCCAGCGGAACACTACAGGGATCGGGCTACACCTTC
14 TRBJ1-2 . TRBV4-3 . CASSQEPGSYGYTF TGCGCCAGCAGCCAAGAGCCAGGTTCCTATGGCTACACCTTC
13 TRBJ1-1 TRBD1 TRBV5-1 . CASSRLGQGEAFF TGCGCCAGCAGCCGGCTTGGACAGGGGGAAGCTTTCTTT
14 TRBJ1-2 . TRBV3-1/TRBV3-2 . CASRPSTGNTGYTF TGTGCCAGCAGACCAAGTACGGGGAATACAGGCTACACCTTC
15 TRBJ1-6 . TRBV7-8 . CASSLLPEANSPLHF TGTGCCAGCAGCTTACTACCCGAGGCTAATTCACCCCTCCACTTT
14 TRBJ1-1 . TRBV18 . CASSPGRVNTEAFF TGTGCCAGCTCACCAGGCAGGGTGAACACTGAAGCTTTCTTT
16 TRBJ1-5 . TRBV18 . CASSPTQGNLNQPQHF TGTGCCAGCTCACCAACACAGGGAAACCTCAATCAGCCCCAGCATTTT
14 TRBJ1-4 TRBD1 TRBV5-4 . CASSPRQGDEKLFF TGTGCCAGCAGCCCCCGACAGGGAGATGAAAAACTGTTTTTT
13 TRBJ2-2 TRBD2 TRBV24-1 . CACRSGGTGELFF TGTGCCTGCCGGTCGGGGGGCACCGGGGAGCTGTTTTTT
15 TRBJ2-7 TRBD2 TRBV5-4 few CASSWGTSGGYEQYF TGTGCCAGCAGCTGGGGGACTAGCGGGGGTTACGAGCAGTACTTC
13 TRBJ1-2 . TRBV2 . CASSRRAGDGYTF TGTGCCAGCAGCCGAAGGGCAGGGGACGGCTACACCTTC
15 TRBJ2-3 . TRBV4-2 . CASSQGRGPTDTQYF TGTGCCAGCAGCCAAGGCAGGGGACCCACAGATACGCAGTATTTT
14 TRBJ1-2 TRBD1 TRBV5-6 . CASSLPTGGGGYTF TGTGCCAGCAGCTTGCCCACAGGGGGCGGCGGCTACACCTTC
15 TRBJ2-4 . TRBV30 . CAWNPRVPVKNIQYF TGTGCCTGGAACCCCAGGGTTCCCGTCAAAAACATTCAGTACTTC
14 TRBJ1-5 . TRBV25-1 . CASRGTGNGQPQHF TGTGCCAGCAGAGGGACTGGGAACGGTCAGCCCCAGCATTTT
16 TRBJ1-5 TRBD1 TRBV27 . CASSLNARTGPQPQHF TGTGCCAGCAGTCTCAATGCAAGGACAGGCCCTCAGCCCCAGCATTTT
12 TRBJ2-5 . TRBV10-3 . CAVAPDGETQYF TGTGCCGTCGCTCCCGACGGGGAGACCCAGTACTTC
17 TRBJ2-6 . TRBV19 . CASSMYSLTAGANVLTF TGTGCCAGTAGTATGTACTCCCTTACGGCTGGGGCCAACGTCCTGACTTTC
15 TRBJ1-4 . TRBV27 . CASSWRRYEDEKLFF TGTGCCAGCAGTTGGAGAAGGTATGAGGATGAAAAACTGTTTTTT
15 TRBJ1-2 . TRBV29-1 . CSVDGREKGNYGYTF TGCAGCGTTGACGGCAGGGAAAAGGGCAACTATGGCTACACCTTC
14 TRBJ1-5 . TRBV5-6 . CASSFQGLNQPQHF TGTGCCAGCAGCTTTCAGGGCCTCAATCAGCCCCAGCATTTT
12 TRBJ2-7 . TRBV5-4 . CASSLPPVEQYF TGTGCCAGCAGCTTGCCCCCGGTTGAGCAGTACTTC
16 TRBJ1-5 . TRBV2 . CASSDLAGLSNQPQHF TGTGCCAGCAGTGATCTGGCGGGTTTAAGCAATCAGCCCCAGCATTTT
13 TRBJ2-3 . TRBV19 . CASSLNRGDTQYF TGTGCCAGTAGTCTGAATCGAGGGGATACGCAGTATTTT
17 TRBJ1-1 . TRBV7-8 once CASSLGFRGAGNTEAFF TGTGCCAGCAGCTTAGGGTTCAGGGGCGCGGGGAACACTGAAGCTTTCTTT
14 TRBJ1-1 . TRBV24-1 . CATSDGTRVGGAFF TGTGCCACCAGTGATGGGACAAGGGTCGGTGGGGCTTTCTTT
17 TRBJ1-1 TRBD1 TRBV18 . CASSLRGGQGTNTEAFF TGTGCCAGCTCCCTCCGGGGGGGACAGGGGACGAACACTGAAGCTTTCTTT
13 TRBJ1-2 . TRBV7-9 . CASSPQGGWGYTF TGTGCCAGCAGCCCTCAGGGCGGTTGGGGCTACACCTTC
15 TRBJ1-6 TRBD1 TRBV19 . CASSPDRARNSPLHF TGTGCCAGTAGTCCGGACAGGGCTAGGAATTCACCCCTCCACTTT
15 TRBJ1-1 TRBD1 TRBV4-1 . CASSQVDRGGTEAFF TGCGCCAGCAGCCAAGTCGACAGGGGAGGAACTGAAGCTTTCTTT
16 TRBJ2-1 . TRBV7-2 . CASSLEAVPSYNEQFF TGTGCCAGCAGCTTAGAGGCGGTGCCCTCCTACAATGAGCAGTTCTTC
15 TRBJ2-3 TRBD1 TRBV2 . CASSVQDRATDTQYF TGTGCCAGCAGTGTACAGGACAGGGCTACAGATACGCAGTATTTT
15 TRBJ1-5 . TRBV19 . CASSIKASSNQPQHF TGTGCCAGTAGTATTAAAGCGAGTAGCAATCAGCCCCAGCATTTT
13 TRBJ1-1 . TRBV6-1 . CASSEPQGTEAFF TGTGCCAGCAGTGAGCCGCAGGGGACTGAAGCTTTCTTT
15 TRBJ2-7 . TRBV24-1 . CATSASTGPGVEQYF TGTGCCACCAGTGCCTCGACGGGACCGGGGGTCGAGCAGTACTTC